These 17 T cell receptor beta chains came from one sample sequenced in a study of T cell changes during pregnancy in multiple sclerosis. The repertoire was sequenced with immunoSEQ multiplex PCR; TCRdb's copy has only in-frame clones and lacks some. This table holds nearly 60,000 clones, about 90% found once. The sequencing here drew on CD4+ T cells from peripheral blood mononuclear cells, taken after pregnancy. The receptor source for this set is a female donor in good health, enrolled as a control in a pregnancy study.

The chain employs TRBV7-2 and TRBJ2-7, with 11 bases identical to TRBD1. After removal of 2 bases from V and 7 bases from J, the junction contained 10 bases not matched to a gene. Germline-derived CDR1 and CDR2 are SGHTA and FQGNSA. There are 16 residues in the CDR3. CDR3 sequence (DNA): TGTGCCAGCAGCTTACGCACCGGGACAGGGGGTTTAGAGCAGTACTTC. This codes for CASSLRTGTGGLEQYF.

The chain joins TRBV10-2 to TRBJ2-3, with 7 bases matching TRBD2. J was trimmed by 2 bases and V by 8 bases; bases with no gene match: 4. This CDR3 comprises 13 residues. Germline CDR1 is WSHSY and CDR2 is SAAADI. DNA of the CDR3: TGCGCCAGCCGCCGGGACTACACAGATACGCAGTATTTT. Translated: CASRRDYTDTQYF.

The CDR3 protein is CASSLRGGTEAFF. The CDR3 nucleotides read TGTGCCAGCAGTCTCCGGGGGGGTACTGAAGCTTTCTTT. This rearrangement joins TRBV2 to TRBJ1-1; the D gene is possibly TRBD1 (5 bases). The germline V gene has CDR1 SNHLY and CDR2 FYNNEI. Trimming shortened V by 5 bases and J by 5 bases, and 12 bases separated the two germline ends. The CDR3 has 13 amino acids.

This clone was observed a few times. This chain joins TRBV4-2 and TRBJ1-5; 8 bases map to TRBD1. Per germline, CDR1 LGHNA and CDR2 YNFKEQ. The CDR3 has 15 residues. The trim removed 0 bases at V and 5 bases at J, leaving 3 bases unmatched. The CDR3 is CASSQEQTGDQPQHF. The CDR3 region has the DNA TGTGCCAGCAGCCAAGAACAGACAGGGGATCAGCCCCAGCATTTT.

The chain combines TRBV30 with TRBJ2-4, with 7 bases lining up with TRBD2. CDR3 length: 15 residues. The germline CDR1 and CDR2 sequences are GTSNPN and SVGIG (reference sequence). The junction had 3 bases not matched to a gene; V was cut back by 0 bases and J by 1 base. Here the CDR3 DNA reads TGTGCCTGGAGTGTACGGCGGGGGGCCAAAAACATTCAGTACTTC. The encoded protein is CAWSVRRGAKNIQYF.

This chain uses TRBV7-2 with TRBJ1-1; no reliable D call. Germline V gives CDR1 SGHTA, CDR2 FQGNSA. The V and J ends lost 5 bases and 4 bases respectively, with 14 bases between them. This CDR3 spans 14 amino acids. CDR3 DNA: TGTGCCAGCAGCGTTCCCCTCGTCGGCACTGAAGCTTTCTTT. The encoded protein is CASSVPLVGTEAFF.

The rearrangement joins TRBV11-3 to TRBJ2-1; 11 nucleotides line up with TRBD2. This CDR3 has 17 amino acids. Per germline, CDR1 SGHNT and CDR2 YENEEA. V was pared by 7 bases and J by 9 bases, with 17 bases of the junction left unmatched. The CDR3 DNA sequence: TGTGCCAGCACCATAGGGGTAGCGGGGGGGCCCCGAGGTGAGCAGTTCTTC. It encodes CASTIGVAGGPRGEQFF.

The DNA of the CDR3 is TGTGCCAGCAGCCAAGATTTTGGGCAAGGGGTCGAGACCCAGTACTTC. This sequence encodes CASSQDFGQGVETQYF. The chain employs TRBV4-2 and TRBJ2-5; D is perhaps TRBD1 (5 bases). V dropped 0 bases and J dropped 5 bases, with 16 bases sitting between them. Per germline, CDR1 LGHNA and CDR2 YNFKEQ. This CDR3 is 16 amino acids long.

This clone occurred once. The CDR3 region is CASRRQGYSTDTQYF. The CDR3 DNA sequence: TGTGCCAGCAGGCGTCAGGGGTATAGCACAGATACGCAGTATTTT. The J gene is TRBJ2-3, the V gene TRBV6-5; TRBD1 is a possible D gene (6 bases). CDR3 length equals 15 residues. Germline lookup yields CDR1 MNHEY and CDR2 SVGAGI. The V and J ends lost 6 bases and 0 bases respectively, with 13 bases between them.

The gene calls are TRBV4-1 and TRBJ2-1, with 9 bases aligning to TRBD1. Trimming at V came to 3 bases and at J to 4 bases, leaving 4 bases not matched to a gene. Germline values: CDR1 MGHRA, CDR2 YSYEKL. There are 15 residues in the CDR3. The CDR3 loop reads CASSHGTGLYNEQFF. DNA of the CDR3: TGCGCCAGCAGCCACGGGACAGGGTTATACAATGAGCAGTTCTTC.

V usage is TRBV7-2 and J usage is TRBJ2-5, with D uncertain. The CDR3 has 13 residues. The ends were cut back, 1 base at V and 2 bases at J, with 5 bases in the middle. Looked up from germline, CDR1 is SGHTA and CDR2 is FQGNSA. DNA for the CDR3: TGTGCCAGCAGCTTAGTCTTTCAAGAGACCCAGTACTTC. It encodes CASSLVFQETQYF.

The gene calls are TRBV2 and TRBJ2-5, with 12 bases lining up with TRBD2. The CDR3 totals 15 residues. J was trimmed by 5 bases and V by 6 bases; bases with no gene match: 7. Germline CDR1 SNHLY, CDR2 FYNNEI. The CDR3 region has the DNA TGTGCCAGCAGACGGACTAGCGGGGACCGGGAGACCCAGTACTTC. Encoded protein: CASRRTSGDRETQYF.

In DNA form, the CDR3 reads TGTGCCAGCAGCTTGATATCTGCCTACGAGCAGTACTTC. Amino acid sequence: CASSLISAYEQYF. The J gene is TRBJ2-7, the V gene TRBV5-6, with D unresolved. The length of the CDR3 is 13 residues. V lost 1 base, J lost 2 bases, and 7 bases lay in between. Germline V gene data show CDR1 as SGHDT and CDR2 as YYEEEE.

This clone has just one count. The chain combines TRBV5-1 with TRBJ2-1; tentatively, D is TRBD2 (5 bases). Germline V CDR1 and CDR2: SGHRS, YFSETQ. This CDR3 has 17 amino acids. V lost 0 bases and J lost 2, with 15 bases in between. The CDR3 spells CASSLGPSADAYNEQFF. As DNA, the CDR3 is TGCGCCAGCAGCTTGGGTCCCTCAGCGGACGCCTACAATGAGCAGTTCTTC.

The chain combines TRBV2 with TRBJ2-7, with 9 nucleotides matching TRBD1. With 6 bases clipped from V and 6 bases from J, the junction kept 12 bases outside the gene matches. CDR1 is SNHLY, CDR2 FYNNEI, per germline. The CDR3 is made up of 15 amino acids. The CDR3 region has the DNA TGTGCCAGCAGAAGGGGACAGGGTAAAGGGGGCGAGCAGTACTTC. Protein: CASRRGQGKGGEQYF.

J is TRBJ2-7 and V is TRBV7-2, with a tentative D call TRBD1 (5 bases). The germline V and J ends were trimmed by 0 bases and 4 bases, with 10 bases remaining between them. The CDR3 totals 14 residues. The germline gives CDR1 SGHTA, CDR2 FQGNSA. CDR3 DNA: TGTGCCAGCAGCTTAGCCAGGGAAAGGTACGAGCAGTACTTC. Encoded protein: CASSLARERYEQYF.

This chain connects TRBV2 to TRBJ2-7; 7 nucleotides agree with TRBD1. The CDR3 has 15 residues. The trim removed 0 bases at V and 4 bases at J, leaving 6 bases unmatched. CDR1 SNHLY and CDR2 FYNNEI come from the germline V gene. CDR3 DNA sequence: TGTGCCAGCAGTGAAGCGTCCAGGGGGAATTACGAGCAGTACTTC. Translated, it gives CASSEASRGNYEQYF.